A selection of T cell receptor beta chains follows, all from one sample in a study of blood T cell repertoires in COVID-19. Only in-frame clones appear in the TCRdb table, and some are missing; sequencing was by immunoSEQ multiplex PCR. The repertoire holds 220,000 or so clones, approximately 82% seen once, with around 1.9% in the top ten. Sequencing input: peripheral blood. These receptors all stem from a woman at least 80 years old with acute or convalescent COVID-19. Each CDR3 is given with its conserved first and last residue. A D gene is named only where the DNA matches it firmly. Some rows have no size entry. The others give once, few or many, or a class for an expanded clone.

TGTGCCAGCAGCCAAGCGTGGGCCGCCGGGGAGCTGTTTTTT,CASSQAWAAGELFF,.,TRBJ2-2,14,.,TRBV14
TGTGCCAGCAGCTTTAGACAAGAGACCCAGTACTTC,CASSFRQETQYF,.,TRBJ2-5,12,.,TRBV7-9
TGTGCCAGCAGCTTAGTCGCGGGCATGTTGGCAAACACCATATATTTT,CASSLVAGMLANTIYF,.,TRBJ1-3,16,.,TRBV7-2
TGTGCCAGCAGTGAATATCATACCCGGGACAGAGATTCACCCCTCCACTTT,CASSEYHTRDRDSPLHF,TRBD1,TRBJ1-6,17,.,TRBV25-1
TGTGCCAGTAGTGCCGAGTTGGGACAGCGGAACTATGGCTACACCTTC,CASSAELGQRNYGYTF,TRBD1,TRBJ1-2,16,.,TRBV19
TGTGCCAGCAGCGTGGGACTAGTGTACACCGGGGAGCTGTTTTTT,CASSVGLVYTGELFF,TRBD2,TRBJ2-2,15,few,TRBV7-2
TGTGCCAGCGCGACAGGGGTGAACACTGAAGCTTTCTTT,CASATGVNTEAFF,TRBD1,TRBJ1-1,13,.,TRBV9
TGTGCCAGCAGCTTAGATCTGCGGGGGGGGGAGCAGTTCTTC,CASSLDLRGGEQFF,TRBD2,TRBJ2-1,14,.,TRBV7-2
TGTGCCTGGAGTCCAAGGGGACTAGCGGGAGATGATGAGCAGTTCTTC,CAWSPRGLAGDDEQFF,TRBD2,TRBJ2-1,16,.,TRBV30
TGTGCCAGCAGGGAACAGGGGACACCGCGAAACTATGGCTACACCTTC,CASREQGTPRNYGYTF,TRBD1,TRBJ1-2,16,.,TRBV27
TGTGCCAGTACCCCACCCAGGGGGCGGGACACCGGGGAGCTGTTTTTT,CASTPPRGRDTGELFF,TRBD1,TRBJ2-2,16,.,TRBV19
TGCAGCGCTTCTGGTTTCCCGGGAGGGCCGACAGATACGCAGTATTTT,CSASGFPGGPTDTQYF,TRBD2,TRBJ2-3,16,.,TRBV29-1
TGTGCCAGCAGAGGAACTAGCAGCGACACCGGGGAGCTGTTTTTT,CASRGTSSDTGELFF,.,TRBJ2-2,15,.,TRBV2
TGTGCCAGCAGCCAAGATAGGGACAGGGAAGAGACCCAGTACTTC,CASSQDRDREETQYF,TRBD1,TRBJ2-5,15,.,TRBV3-1/TRBV3-2
TGTGCCAGCACCAGGGAGGGACGACCCACAGATACGCAGTATTTT,CASTREGRPTDTQYF,TRBD2,TRBJ2-3,15,.,TRBV9
TGTGCCAGCAGCCATTACGACAGGGGGAAGTATGGCTACACCTTC,CASSHYDRGKYGYTF,TRBD1,TRBJ1-2,15,.,TRBV3-1/TRBV3-2
TGTGCCAGCAGCCCAGCTGCAGGGAGGTACGGCTACACCTTC,CASSPAAGRYGYTF,.,TRBJ1-2,14,.,TRBV7-2
TGTGCCAGCAGTCCAGGGGACGCCACCTACGAGCAGTACTTC,CASSPGDATYEQYF,.,TRBJ2-7,14,.,TRBV6-5
TGCGCCAGCAGCCAAGATAGAGTACGGAACACTGAAGCTTTCTTT,CASSQDRVRNTEAFF,.,TRBJ1-1,15,once,TRBV4-3
TGTGCCAGCAGGGGACAGGGGCTGGGTCAGCCCCAGCATTTT,CASRGQGLGQPQHF,TRBD1,TRBJ1-5,14,.,TRBV2
TGTGCCAGCAGCTTATTGCGGGGCCAAGCCAATGAGCAGTTCTTC,CASSLLRGQANEQFF,.,TRBJ2-1,15,once,TRBV7-2
TGTGCCAGCTCACCGCTGGGACAGAAGAACACTGAAGCTTTCTTT,CASSPLGQKNTEAFF,TRBD1,TRBJ1-1,15,.,TRBV18
TGTGCCAGCAGCCCTTCGAACGGGGGGAACACTGAAGCTTTCTTT,CASSPSNGGNTEAFF,.,TRBJ1-1,15,.,TRBV9
TGTGCCAGCAGCCCCTCGTCTAGCGGGGAACTCACCGGGGAGCTGTTTTTT,CASSPSSSGELTGELFF,TRBD2,TRBJ2-2,17,.,TRBV5-4
TGTGCCAGCAGCCTTCGGGATGTGAACACTGAAGCTTTCTTT,CASSLRDVNTEAFF,.,TRBJ1-1,14,.,TRBV3-1/TRBV3-2
TGTGCCAGCAGCTCCCGGGACATCGGGAACTATGGCTACACCTTC,CASSSRDIGNYGYTF,.,TRBJ1-2,15,.,TRBV5-4
TGTGCCAGCAGCGCCAGAACAACAGGGTTTAAGGAAGAGACCCAGTACTTC,CASSARTTGFKEETQYF,.,TRBJ2-5,17,.,TRBV7-2
TGTGCCAGCAGCGCCCGACAGGCTACCTACGAGCAGTACTTC,CASSARQATYEQYF,.,TRBJ2-7,14,.,TRBV9
TGTGCCAGCAGCTTAACTCCCGGGACTACCCAAGAGACCCAGTACTTC,CASSLTPGTTQETQYF,TRBD2,TRBJ2-5,16,.,TRBV5-5
TGTGCCAGCAGCGACACAGGGAACGGTTTCAATGAGCAGTTCTTC,CASSDTGNGFNEQFF,.,TRBJ2-1,15,.,TRBV9
TGTGCCAGCAGCTTGAGATACGGGGAGCTGTTTTTT,CASSLRYGELFF,.,TRBJ2-2,12,.,TRBV11-2